A selection of T cell receptor beta chains follows, all from one sample in a study of graft-versus-host responses after intestinal transplantation. Data came from immunoSEQ multiplex PCR; TCRdb stores just in-frame clones and leaves some out. The repertoire holds approximately 24,000 clones, with more than 90% as singletons. The source material was PBMCs, sampled around 30 days after intestinal transplant. The receptors here all came from a human patient who received an intestinal transplant, so some T cells may come from the graft donor. CDR3s include the opening cysteine and the closing phenylalanine or tryptophan. The D gene is left open where the match is weak. A clone size is listed for some rows: how often the clone was seen (once, few, many), or a class if it is expanded.

clone_size: NA; j_call: TRBJ2-1; v_call: TRBV27; d_call: NA; cdr3_aa: CASSKGPYNEQFF; cdr3_nt: TGTGCCAGCAGTAAAGGGCCATACAATGAGCAGTTCTTC
clone_size: NA; j_call: TRBJ2-3; v_call: TRBV15; d_call: TRBD2; cdr3_aa: CATSRVSGVTDTQYF; cdr3_nt: TGTGCCACCAGCAGAGTTAGCGGGGTCACAGATACGCAGTATTTT
clone_size: NA; j_call: TRBJ2-1; v_call: TRBV4-1; d_call: TRBD1; cdr3_aa: CASSYRGRDEQFF; cdr3_nt: TGCGCCAGCAGCTACAGGGGGCGCGATGAGCAGTTCTTC
clone_size: NA; j_call: TRBJ2-7; v_call: TRBV5-1; d_call: TRBD2; cdr3_aa: CASSLAGTSGRDEQYF; cdr3_nt: TGCGCCAGCAGCTTGGCCGGGACTAGCGGGAGGGACGAGCAGTACTTC
clone_size: NA; j_call: TRBJ2-1; v_call: TRBV18; d_call: NA; cdr3_aa: CASSPPDNEQFF; cdr3_nt: TGTGCCAGCTCACCACCGGACAATGAGCAGTTCTTC
clone_size: NA; j_call: TRBJ1-2; v_call: TRBV9; d_call: NA; cdr3_aa: CASSVAAGKEVYGYTF; cdr3_nt: TGTGCCAGCAGCGTAGCTGCGGGGAAGGAGGTCTATGGCTACACCTTC
clone_size: NA; j_call: TRBJ1-5; v_call: TRBV28; d_call: TRBD1; cdr3_aa: CASSLIYRTGGDPNQPQHF; cdr3_nt: TGTGCCAGCAGTTTAATATATAGGACAGGCGGAGATCCCAATCAGCCCCAGCATTTT
clone_size: NA; j_call: TRBJ1-2; v_call: TRBV21-1; d_call: NA; cdr3_aa: CASSKGDLNYGYTF; cdr3_nt: TGTGCCAGCAGCAAAGGGGATCTTAACTATGGCTACACCTTC
clone_size: NA; j_call: TRBJ2-7; v_call: TRBV4-1; d_call: TRBD2; cdr3_aa: CASSQGVLAESYEQYF; cdr3_nt: TGCGCCAGCAGCCAAGGAGTACTAGCGGAAAGCTACGAGCAGTACTTC
clone_size: NA; j_call: TRBJ1-1; v_call: TRBV25-1; d_call: NA; cdr3_aa: CASSADSTEAFF; cdr3_nt: TGTGCCAGCAGTGCGGACAGCACTGAAGCTTTCTTT
clone_size: NA; j_call: TRBJ2-1; v_call: TRBV12-5; d_call: NA; cdr3_aa: CASGSGLADEQFF; cdr3_nt: TGTGCTAGTGGTTCGGGACTGGCCGATGAGCAGTTCTTC
clone_size: NA; j_call: TRBJ2-7; v_call: TRBV30; d_call: NA; cdr3_aa: CAWRGGHISYEQYF; cdr3_nt: TGTGCCTGGAGGGGAGGACATATCAGCTACGAGCAGTACTTC
clone_size: NA; j_call: TRBJ2-6; v_call: TRBV4-1; d_call: NA; cdr3_aa: CASSQTHGQGGYSGANVLTF; cdr3_nt: TGCGCCAGCAGCCAGACCCATGGGCAGGGCGGTTACTCTGGGGCCAACGTCCTGACTTTC
clone_size: NA; j_call: TRBJ1-5; v_call: TRBV7-9; d_call: NA; cdr3_aa: CASSPRGGRNQPQHF; cdr3_nt: TGTGCCAGCAGCCCCCGGGGGGGTCGCAATCAGCCCCAGCATTTT
clone_size: NA; j_call: TRBJ1-1; v_call: TRBV30; d_call: NA; cdr3_aa: CAWSVSENTEAFF; cdr3_nt: TGTGCCTGGAGTGTCTCGGAGAACACTGAAGCTTTCTTT
clone_size: NA; j_call: TRBJ1-5; v_call: TRBV7-8; d_call: NA; cdr3_aa: CASCEHNQPQHF; cdr3_nt: TGTGCCAGCTGCGAACACAATCAGCCCCAGCATTTT
clone_size: NA; j_call: TRBJ1-1; v_call: TRBV28; d_call: TRBD1; cdr3_aa: CASSLWGGQGPEAFF; cdr3_nt: TGTGCCAGCAGTTTATGGGGGGGACAGGGGCCCGAAGCTTTCTTT
clone_size: NA; j_call: TRBJ1-4; v_call: TRBV18; d_call: NA; cdr3_aa: CASSPLGQETNEKLFF; cdr3_nt: TGTGCCAGCTCACCCCTCGGCCAGGAAACTAATGAAAAACTGTTTTTT
clone_size: NA; j_call: TRBJ2-7; v_call: TRBV5-4; d_call: TRBD1; cdr3_aa: CASSSEGTAYEQYF; cdr3_nt: TGTGCCAGCAGCTCGGAAGGGACAGCCTACGAGCAGTACTTC
clone_size: NA; j_call: TRBJ1-3; v_call: TRBV30; d_call: TRBD1; cdr3_aa: CAWSVAGGTNTIYF; cdr3_nt: TGTGCCTGGAGTGTTGCAGGGGGAACAAACACCATATATTTT
clone_size: NA; j_call: TRBJ2-7; v_call: TRBV7-2; d_call: TRBD2; cdr3_aa: CASSLAGGENLLAESSYEQYF; cdr3_nt: TGTGCCAGCAGCTTAGCGGGTGGGGAGAACTTACTAGCGGAGAGCTCCTACGAGCAGTACTTC
clone_size: NA; j_call: TRBJ2-3; v_call: TRBV4-1; d_call: TRBD1; cdr3_aa: CASSQRTGPGTDTQYF; cdr3_nt: TGCGCCAGCAGCCAAAGGACAGGTCCGGGGACAGATACGCAGTATTTT
clone_size: once; j_call: TRBJ1-1; v_call: TRBV19; d_call: NA; cdr3_aa: CASSVGKTVMNTEAFF; cdr3_nt: TGTGCCAGTAGTGTGGGAAAGACGGTTATGAACACTGAAGCTTTCTTT
clone_size: NA; j_call: TRBJ1-4; v_call: TRBV18; d_call: NA; cdr3_aa: CASSPPDGPNEKLFF; cdr3_nt: TGTGCCAGCTCACCACCGGACGGACCTAATGAAAAACTGTTTTTT
clone_size: NA; j_call: TRBJ2-7; v_call: TRBV5-1; d_call: NA; cdr3_aa: CASSSAGTDFNEQYF; cdr3_nt: TGCGCCAGCAGCTCGGCCGGGACCGACTTTAACGAGCAGTACTTC
clone_size: NA; j_call: TRBJ2-7; v_call: TRBV4-1; d_call: TRBD1; cdr3_aa: CASSQGAGGSYEQYF; cdr3_nt: TGCGCCAGCAGCCAAGGTGCAGGGGGCTCCTACGAGCAGTACTTC
clone_size: NA; j_call: TRBJ2-2; v_call: TRBV11-2; d_call: TRBD1; cdr3_aa: CASSPPGTGLTGELFF; cdr3_nt: TGTGCCAGCAGCCCCCCCGGGACAGGGCTGACCGGGGAGCTGTTTTTT
clone_size: NA; j_call: TRBJ1-4; v_call: TRBV5-6; d_call: NA; cdr3_aa: CASSLGGGHEKLFF; cdr3_nt: TGTGCCAGCAGCTTGGGGGGAGGGCACGAAAAACTGTTTTTT
clone_size: NA; j_call: TRBJ1-4; v_call: TRBV11-2; d_call: TRBD1; cdr3_aa: CASSSGGNGEKLFF; cdr3_nt: TGTGCCAGCAGCTCAGGGGGCAACGGAGAAAAACTGTTTTTT
clone_size: NA; j_call: TRBJ2-3; v_call: TRBV5-1; d_call: TRBD2; cdr3_aa: CASSSVGTKYTDTQYF; cdr3_nt: TGCGCCAGCAGCTCCGTCGGGACTAAATACACAGATACGCAGTATTTT
clone_size: NA; j_call: TRBJ2-7; v_call: TRBV5-1; d_call: TRBD1; cdr3_aa: CASSQTGGTSYEQYF; cdr3_nt: TGCGCCAGCAGCCAGACAGGGGGAACTTCCTACGAGCAGTACTTC
clone_size: NA; j_call: TRBJ1-1; v_call: TRBV6-1; d_call: NA; cdr3_aa: CASRLNTEAFF; cdr3_nt: TGTGCCAGCAGACTGAACACTGAAGCTTTCTTT
clone_size: once; j_call: TRBJ2-7; v_call: TRBV7-9; d_call: NA; cdr3_aa: CASRDSTYEQYF; cdr3_nt: TGTGCCAGCAGAGACAGTACTTACGAGCAGTACTTC
clone_size: NA; j_call: TRBJ2-1; v_call: TRBV5-5; d_call: NA; cdr3_aa: CASQTSRGKFF; cdr3_nt: TGTGCCAGCCAGACTTCCCGGGGTAAATTCTTC
clone_size: NA; j_call: TRBJ1-1; v_call: TRBV30; d_call: NA; cdr3_aa: CAWSVRGSANTEAFF; cdr3_nt: TGTGCCTGGAGTGTCCGGGGATCCGCGAACACTGAAGCTTTCTTT
clone_size: NA; j_call: TRBJ2-7; v_call: TRBV5-5; d_call: NA; cdr3_aa: CASSLLGHFYEQYF; cdr3_nt: TGTGCCAGCAGCTTGTTGGGACATTTCTACGAGCAGTACTTC
clone_size: NA; j_call: TRBJ1-2; v_call: TRBV29-1; d_call: NA; cdr3_aa: CSVWGQNYGYTF; cdr3_nt: TGCAGCGTTTGGGGGCAGAACTATGGCTACACCTTC
clone_size: NA; j_call: TRBJ2-3; v_call: TRBV5-1; d_call: TRBD1; cdr3_aa: CASSSHRGTDTQYF; cdr3_nt: TGCGCCAGCAGCTCACACAGGGGGACAGATACGCAGTATTTT
clone_size: NA; j_call: TRBJ2-3; v_call: TRBV10-2; d_call: NA; cdr3_aa: CASSPKRDTQYF; cdr3_nt: TGCGCCAGCAGCCCGAAGCGGGATACGCAGTATTTT
clone_size: once; j_call: TRBJ1-4; v_call: TRBV7-2; d_call: TRBD1; cdr3_aa: CASSLGDRGIGEKLFF; cdr3_nt: TGTGCCAGCAGCCTCGGGGACAGGGGGATAGGTGAAAAACTGTTTTTT
clone_size: NA; j_call: TRBJ2-5; v_call: TRBV7-9; d_call: TRBD2; cdr3_aa: CASSLARSGGQETQYF; cdr3_nt: TGTGCCAGCAGCTTAGCGCGCAGCGGGGGCCAAGAGACCCAGTACTTC
clone_size: NA; j_call: TRBJ2-7; v_call: TRBV4-2; d_call: TRBD1; cdr3_aa: CASSHLTGTGSYEQYF; cdr3_nt: TGTGCCAGCAGCCATCTAACCGGGACAGGCTCCTACGAGCAGTACTTC
clone_size: NA; j_call: TRBJ1-1; v_call: TRBV5-1; d_call: NA; cdr3_aa: CASSLVGYTEAFF; cdr3_nt: TGCGCCAGCAGCTTGGTGGGGTACACTGAAGCTTTCTTT
clone_size: NA; j_call: TRBJ2-7; v_call: TRBV5-6; d_call: NA; cdr3_aa: CASSQAAGRPYEQYF; cdr3_nt: TGTGCCAGCAGCCAGGCTGCGGGGAGGCCCTACGAGCAGTACTTC
clone_size: once; j_call: TRBJ2-7; v_call: TRBV5-1; d_call: NA; cdr3_aa: CASPPLYEQYF; cdr3_nt: TGCGCCAGCCCCCCCCTCTACGAGCAGTACTTC
clone_size: NA; j_call: TRBJ1-1; v_call: TRBV4-1; d_call: NA; cdr3_aa: CASSQGTGGSTEAFF; cdr3_nt: TGCGCCAGCAGCCAAGGGACGGGGGGCTCCACTGAAGCTTTCTTT
clone_size: NA; j_call: TRBJ2-7; v_call: TRBV29-1; d_call: NA; cdr3_aa: CSVRDPSYEQYF; cdr3_nt: TGCAGCGTCAGGGACCCTTCCTACGAGCAGTACTTC
clone_size: NA; j_call: TRBJ1-5; v_call: TRBV7-9; d_call: NA; cdr3_aa: CASSSEGLYQPQHF; cdr3_nt: TGTGCCAGCAGCTCCGAGGGGTTATATCAGCCCCAGCATTTT
clone_size: NA; j_call: TRBJ2-1; v_call: TRBV30; d_call: TRBD2; cdr3_aa: CALSRLAGGVEQFF; cdr3_nt: TGTGCCCTCTCCAGACTAGCGGGAGGGGTTGAGCAGTTCTTC
clone_size: once; j_call: TRBJ2-7; v_call: TRBV5-4; d_call: NA; cdr3_aa: CASSLASGSYEQYF; cdr3_nt: TGTGCCAGCAGCTTGGCCAGCGGCTCCTACGAGCAGTACTTC
clone_size: NA; j_call: TRBJ2-3; v_call: TRBV7-3; d_call: TRBD2; cdr3_aa: CASSLLAGGPDTQYF; cdr3_nt: TGTGCCAGCAGCTTATTAGCGGGAGGCCCAGATACGCAGTATTTT
clone_size: NA; j_call: TRBJ2-3; v_call: TRBV7-2; d_call: TRBD2; cdr3_aa: CASSLDLAGVWGTDTQYF; cdr3_nt: TGTGCCAGCAGCTTAGATCTAGCGGGAGTATGGGGCACAGATACGCAGTATTTT
clone_size: NA; j_call: TRBJ2-1; v_call: TRBV2; d_call: NA; cdr3_aa: CASSSGWGTAHNEQFF; cdr3_nt: TGTGCCAGCAGTTCCGGCTGGGGGACCGCACACAATGAGCAGTTCTTC
clone_size: NA; j_call: TRBJ1-2; v_call: TRBV5-1; d_call: TRBD1; cdr3_aa: CASSPTSGTGGGYTF; cdr3_nt: TGCGCCAGCAGCCCAACGTCCGGGACAGGCGGTGGCTACACCTTC
clone_size: few; j_call: TRBJ1-5; v_call: TRBV6-1; d_call: NA; cdr3_aa: CASSDGLNQPQHF; cdr3_nt: TGTGCCAGCAGCGACGGCCTCAATCAGCCCCAGCATTTT